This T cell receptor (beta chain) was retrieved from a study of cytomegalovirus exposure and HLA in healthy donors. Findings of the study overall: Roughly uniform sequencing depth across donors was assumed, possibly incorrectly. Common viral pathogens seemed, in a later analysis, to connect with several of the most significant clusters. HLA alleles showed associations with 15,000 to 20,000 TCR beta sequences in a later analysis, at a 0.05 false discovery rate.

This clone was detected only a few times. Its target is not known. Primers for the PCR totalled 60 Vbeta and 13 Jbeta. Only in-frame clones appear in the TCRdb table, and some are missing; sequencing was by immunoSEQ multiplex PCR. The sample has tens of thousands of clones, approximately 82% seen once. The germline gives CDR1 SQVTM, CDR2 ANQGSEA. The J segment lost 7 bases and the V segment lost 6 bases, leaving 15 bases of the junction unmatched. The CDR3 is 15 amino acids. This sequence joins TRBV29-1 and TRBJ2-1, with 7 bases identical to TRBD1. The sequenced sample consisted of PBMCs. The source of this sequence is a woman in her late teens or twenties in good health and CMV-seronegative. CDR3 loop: CSVYARDRRGNEQFF. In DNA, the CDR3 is TGCAGCGTCTATGCCCGGGACAGAAGAGGGAATGAGCAGTTCTTC.